This T cell receptor beta chain is from a study of cytomegalovirus exposure and HLA in healthy donors. Looked up from germline, CDR1 is MNHNS and CDR2 is SASEGT. CDR3 size: 19 residues. Trimming cost V 1 base and J 5 bases, with 24 bases left between them. PCR primers comprised 60 Vbeta and 13 Jbeta primers. Libraries were prepared by immunoSEQ multiplex PCR; TCRdb keeps only in-frame clonotypes and omits some of them. This table holds roughly 180,000 clones, 78% found once. Overall study results and limits: TCR beta chain V- and J-gene trimming was linked, in a later analysis, to a missense variant in DCLRE1C.

On this clone itself: The antigen remains unidentified.

This receptor was obtained from a woman in her twenties or thirties in good health and CMV-seropositive. The sequencing sample was made of PBMCs. The rearrangement links TRBV6-1 to TRBJ1-5, with D uncertain. The CDR3 loop is CASSEDEVRQPLYYQPQHF. The DNA of the CDR3 is TGTGCCAGCAGTGAAGACGAAGTGCGGCAGCCACTTTACTATCAGCCCCAGCATTTT.